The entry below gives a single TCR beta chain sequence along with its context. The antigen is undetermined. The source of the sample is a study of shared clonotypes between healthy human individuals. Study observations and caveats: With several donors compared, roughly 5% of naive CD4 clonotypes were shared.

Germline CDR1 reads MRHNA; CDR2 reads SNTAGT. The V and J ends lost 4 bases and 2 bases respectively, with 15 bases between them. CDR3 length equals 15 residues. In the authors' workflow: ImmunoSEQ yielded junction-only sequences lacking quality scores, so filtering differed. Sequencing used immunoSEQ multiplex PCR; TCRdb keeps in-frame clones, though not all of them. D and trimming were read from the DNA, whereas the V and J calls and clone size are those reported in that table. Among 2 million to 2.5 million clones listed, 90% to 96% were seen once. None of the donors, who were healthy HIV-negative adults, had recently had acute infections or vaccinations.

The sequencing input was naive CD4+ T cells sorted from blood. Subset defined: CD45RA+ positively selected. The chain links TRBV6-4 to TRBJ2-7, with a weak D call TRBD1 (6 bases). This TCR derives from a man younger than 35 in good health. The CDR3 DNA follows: TGTGCCAGCAGTGGCCGGACAGAGCCAGCCTACGAGCAGTACTTC. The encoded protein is CASSGRTEPAYEQYF.